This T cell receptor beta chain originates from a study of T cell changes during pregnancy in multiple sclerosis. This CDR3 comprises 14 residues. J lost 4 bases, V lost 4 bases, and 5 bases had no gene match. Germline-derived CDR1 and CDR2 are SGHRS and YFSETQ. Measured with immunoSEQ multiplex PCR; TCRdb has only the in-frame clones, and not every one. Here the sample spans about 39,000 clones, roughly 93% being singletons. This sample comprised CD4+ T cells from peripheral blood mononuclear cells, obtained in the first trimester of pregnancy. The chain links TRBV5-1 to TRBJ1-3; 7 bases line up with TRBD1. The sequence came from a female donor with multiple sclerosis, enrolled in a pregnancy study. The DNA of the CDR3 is TGCGCCAGCAGCGAAGGGACAGTAGGAAACACCATATATTTT. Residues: CASSEGTVGNTIYF.